The rows below give T cell receptor beta chains drawn from one sample of a study of CD4 T cells in relation to SARS-CoV-2 and coronaviruses. Profiled with immunoSEQ multiplex PCR; TCRdb holds only in-frame clones, not every one. The table includes around 62,000 clones, approximately 94% detected once. Sample: naive CD4+ T cells from PBMCs. These receptors came from a human donor in good health. Each CDR3 is given with its conserved first and last residue. The D gene is left open where the match is weak. Size tells how often a clone was seen (once, few, many) or the class of an expanded clone, and some rows leave it out.

>TRBJ1-4|-|-|TRBV14
CASSQDKGLPEKLFF
TGTGCCAGCAGCCAAGATAAGGGACTTCCCGAAAAACTGTTTTTT
>TRBJ2-1|-|-|TRBV5-5
CASSWTGTHEPNEQFF
TGTGCCAGCAGTTGGACCGGGACTCATGAACCCAATGAGCAGTTCTTC
>TRBJ1-5|once|-|TRBV28
CASTWGNQPQHF
TGTGCCAGCACTTGGGGAAATCAGCCCCAGCATTTT
>TRBJ1-4|-|TRBD1|TRBV7-9
CASSARGQGGLFF
TGTGCCAGCAGCGCGAGGGGACAGGGCGGCTTGTTTTTT
>TRBJ2-1|-|-|TRBV28
CASSTGSYEQFF
TGTGCCAGCAGCACGGGGTCATATGAGCAGTTCTTC
>TRBJ2-4|-|TRBD2|TRBV27
CASSLVAGPGDIQYF
TGTGCCAGCAGTTTAGTAGCGGGACCCGGGGACATTCAGTACTTC
>TRBJ2-1|-|-|TRBV20-1
CSARDQRGVFF
TGCAGTGCTAGAGATCAACGTGGGGTGTTCTTC
>TRBJ2-4|-|-|TRBV18
CASSLKYLAKNIQYF
TGTGCCAGCTCACTTAAGTACTTAGCCAAAAACATTCAGTACTTC
>TRBJ2-3|once|TRBD1|TRBV6-1
CASSESGQSTDTQYF
TGTGCCAGCAGTGAATCGGGACAGAGCACAGATACGCAGTATTTT
>TRBJ2-2|-|-|TRBV2
CASSELGGRGELFF
TGTGCCAGCAGTGAACTTGGCGGTCGCGGGGAGCTGTTTTTT
>TRBJ2-1|-|-|TRBV28
CASRGSPREQFF
TGTGCCAGCAGAGGTTCACCACGTGAGCAGTTCTTC
>TRBJ2-5|-|-|TRBV24-1
CATSAPARGETQYF
TGTGCCACCAGTGCCCCGGCCCGTGGGGAGACCCAGTACTTC
>TRBJ1-3|-|-|TRBV5-1
CASSPGTILSGNTIYF
TGCGCCAGCAGCCCCGGGACAATACTTTCTGGAAACACCATATATTTT